What follows describes a single T cell receptor (beta chain). This entry belongs to a study of blood T cell repertoires in COVID-19. CDR1 is SGHRS and CDR2 is YFSETQ in the germline V gene. The CDR3 has 14 amino acids. Unmatched junction bases numbered 5, after V lost 1 base and J lost 8 bases. TCRdb's copy holds only in-frame clones and misses some; the assay was immunoSEQ multiplex PCR. The data hold about 230,000 clones, with approximately 87% observed a single time. This TCR was sampled from a woman in her 70s with active or convalescent COVID-19. The sample consisted of peripheral blood. The chain carries TRBV5-1 and TRBJ1-4; 7 bases line up with TRBD1. The CDR3 DNA reads TGCGCCAGCAGCTTGCAGGGGGTTTACGAAAAACTGTTTTTT. It specifies CASSLQGVYEKLFF. Together with reference TRBV5-1 and TRBJ1-4, the CDR3 gives the full variable domain: KAGVTQTPRYLIKTRGQQVTLSCSPISGHRSVSWYQQTPGQGLQFLFEYFSETQRNKGNFPGRFSGRQFSNSRSEMNVSTLELGDSALYLCASSLQGVYEKLFFGSGTQLSVL.